These 8 T cell receptor beta chains share one sample of origin, sequenced in a study of blood T cell repertoires in COVID-19. The assay was immunoSEQ multiplex PCR, and TCRdb's table has in-frame clones only and misses some. The sample yields fewer than 9,500 clones, 80% to 90% seen once. Sequencing was carried out using peripheral blood. The receptors shown here come from a woman aged 45-60 years with active or convalescent COVID-19.

The rearrangement uses TRBV5-1 and TRBJ1-1, with 7 bases matching TRBD1. Germline V gives CDR1 SGHRS, CDR2 YFSETQ. This CDR3 comprises 14 residues. Unmatched junction bases numbered 9, after V lost 9 bases and J lost 1 base. CDR3 bases: TGCGCCACCAAAACAGGGGTGGAGAACACTGAAGCTTTCTTT. Translation gives CATKTGVENTEAFF.

The chain is built from TRBV28 and TRBJ1-4; perhaps TRBD1 as D (5 bases). The CDR3 is 15 residues long. Germline CDR1 is MDHEN and CDR2 is SYDVKM. Trimming stripped 2 bases from V and 8 bases from J, with 15 bases between. The DNA for the CDR3 is TGTGCCAGCAGTTTAACCCAAGCGGGGGGAGAAAAACTGTTTTTT. Amino acids: CASSLTQAGGEKLFF.

CDR3 region: CASSESTGGSLTQYF. CDR3 DNA: TGTGCCAGCAGCGAATCGACAGGCGGATCTTTAACCCAGTACTTC. The rearrangement joins TRBV5-6 to TRBJ2-5; a weak D match, TRBD1 (6 bases). Looked up from germline, CDR1 is SGHDT and CDR2 is YYEEEE. The length of the CDR3 is 15 residues. V lost 4 bases to trimming and J lost 8 bases, with 21 bases between them.

CDR3 bases: TGTGCCAGCAGTTTAGAAGGGGCGCATGGCTACACCTTC. This translates into CASSLEGAHGYTF. This chain uses TRBV27 with TRBJ1-2, with a tentative D call TRBD1 (5 bases). The length of the CDR3 is 13 residues. The V end lost 2 bases, the J end lost 6 bases, and 10 bases lay between the germline ends. The germline gives CDR1 MNHEY, CDR2 SMNVEV (reference sequence).

CDR3 nucleotide sequence: TGTGCCAGCAGCCAACTAGCGGGAGGGCGCGGTGAGCAGTTCTTC. It codes for CASSQLAGGRGEQFF. This chain uses TRBV3-1 (or the pseudogene TRBV3-2) with TRBJ2-1; 12 positions match TRBD2. Germline CDR1 reads LGHDT; CDR2 reads YNNKEL (reference sequence). The V segment lost 2 bases and the J segment 9 bases; nucleotides outside the gene matches: 5. This CDR3 has 15 residues.

This rearrangement joins TRBV30 to TRBJ1-1; D might be TRBD1 (5 bases). The germline gives CDR1 GTSNPN, CDR2 SVGIG (reference sequence). This CDR3 region has 15 residues. CDR3 protein: CALVGQSGKGTEAFF. The CDR3 DNA is TGTGCGCTAGTGGGGCAGAGTGGGAAGGGCACTGAAGCTTTCTTT.

CDR3 DNA: TGCGCCAGCAGCCAAGTATCCGGGGTCCTCACCGGGGAGCTGTTTTTT. This codes for CASSQVSGVLTGELFF. The chain combines TRBV4-3 with TRBJ2-2; the D gene is possibly TRBD2 (5 bases). The CDR3 extends over 16 amino acids. V was pared by 1 base and J by 4 bases, with 13 bases between. Germline CDR1 reads LGHNA; CDR2 reads YSLEER.

The chain uses TRBV12-3 or TRBV12-4 and TRBJ1-2; no clear D gene. The V and J ends lost 3 bases and 4 bases respectively, with 6 bases between them. The CDR3 has 12 residues. DNA of the CDR3: TGTGCCAGCAGTTTCCGGGGCTATGGCTACACCTTC. It encodes CASSFRGYGYTF.